What follows are 25 T cell receptor beta chains derived from one specimen sequenced in a study of cytomegalovirus exposure and HLA in healthy donors. Some clones are missing from TCRdb's copy, which holds only in-frame ones; the method was immunoSEQ multiplex PCR. The data contain around 60,000 clones, about 94% of them singletons. The sequencing input was PBMCs. The source of these receptors is a man younger than 35 in good health and CMV-seropositive.

The V call is TRBV5-4, the J call TRBJ2-2; possibly TRBD1 for D (6 bases). This CDR3 has 13 residues. Trimming shortened V by 4 bases and J by 5 bases, and 9 bases separated the two germline ends. In germline, CDR1 is SGHNT, CDR2 YYREEE (reference sequence). The CDR3: CASSLTGTGELFF. CDR3 coding DNA: TGTGCCAGCAGCCTTACAGGGACCGGGGAGCTGTTTTTT.

The V gene is TRBV4-2, the J gene TRBJ2-7, with D possibly matching TRBD1 (5 bases). Germline CDR1 LGHNA, CDR2 YNFKEQ. Deletions cut 3 bases from V and 4 bases from J, with 19 bases between. This CDR3 region has 16 residues. The CDR3 sequence: CASSHIRQLPVYEQYF. CDR3 sequence (DNA): TGTGCCAGCAGCCACATACGACAGCTTCCAGTGTACGAGCAGTACTTC.

The chain carries TRBV2 and TRBJ2-3; 11 bases are a match to TRBD1. J was trimmed by 4 bases and V by 1 base; bases with no gene match: 4. CDR1 and CDR2 (germline): SNHLY, FYNNEI. The CDR3 covers 16 residues. Written as DNA, the CDR3 is TGTGCCAGCAGTGAAGTCCGGACAGGGGGCGCAGATACGCAGTATTTT. Translation gives CASSEVRTGGADTQYF.

The rearrangement joins TRBV27 to TRBJ2-1, with 8 nucleotides matching TRBD2. CDR3 length equals 15 residues. Germline lookup yields CDR1 MNHEY and CDR2 SMNVEV (reference sequence). The ends lost 2 bases at V and 4 bases at J; junction bases unmatched: 4. The CDR3 bases are TGTGCCAGCAGTTTAGCGGGAGGACTTTACAATGAGCAGTTCTTC. Translation gives CASSLAGGLYNEQFF.

The rearrangement joins TRBV18 to TRBJ1-1, with a possible D match to TRBD1 (5 bases). The ends were cut back, 3 bases at V and 1 base at J, with 9 bases in the middle. The germline CDR1 and CDR2 sequences are KGHSH and LQKENI. The CDR3 is 14 amino acids. In DNA form, the CDR3 reads TGTGCCAGCTCACCTTCCCAGGGGAACACTGAAGCTTTCTTT. Residues: CASSPSQGNTEAFF.

The DNA for the CDR3 is TGTGCCAGCAGCCCAGGGACTAGCGGGAACAGTCAGTTCTTC. It is translated as CASSPGTSGNSQFF. This chain connects TRBV27 to TRBJ2-1, with 13 bases lining up with TRBD2. Germline CDR1 MNHEY, CDR2 SMNVEV (reference sequence). The CDR3 extends over 14 amino acids. V shed 6 bases, J shed 13 bases, and the junction held 9 bases outside the gene matches.

V usage is TRBV6-6 and J usage is TRBJ1-2; D remains ambiguous. In germline, CDR1 is MNHNY, CDR2 SVGAGI (reference sequence). This CDR3 spans 14 amino acids. Trimming pared 7 bases from V and 7 bases from J, leaving 19 bases between. CDR3 coding DNA: TGTGCCAGCATAGTAACCCCCTTCGCGAGTGGCTACACCTTC. Translation: CASIVTPFASGYTF.

The chain recombines TRBV4-1 with TRBJ1-6, with D tentatively TRBD1 (5 bases). CDR1 is MGHRA, CDR2 YSYEKL, per germline. This CDR3 is 16 amino acids long. Trimming cost V 1 base and J 6 bases, with 13 bases left between them. The CDR3 nucleotides are TGCGCCAGCAGCCAAGGAGCAGGGTTCGGTAATTCACCCCTCCACTTT. Protein: CASSQGAGFGNSPLHF.

The rearrangement uses TRBV5-6 and TRBJ1-6; D is undetermined. The CDR3 is 13 amino acids. CDR1 is SGHDT, CDR2 YYEEEE, per germline. V was trimmed by 2 bases and J by 7 bases, leaving 7 bases between them. The CDR3 region has the DNA TGTGCCAGCAGCTTAGGACTCAATTCACCCCTCCACTTT. Encoded protein: CASSLGLNSPLHF.

The chain is built from TRBV7-9 and TRBJ2-6; the D gene is possibly TRBD1 (6 bases). V lost 7 bases, J lost 0 bases, and 13 bases lay in between. This CDR3 has 16 residues. Germline CDR1 is SEHNR and CDR2 is FQNEAQ (reference sequence). Here the CDR3 reads CASTWTANSGANVLTF. The CDR3 DNA is TGTGCCAGCACCTGGACAGCGAACTCTGGGGCCAACGTCCTGACTTTC.

The DNA of the CDR3 is TGTGCCAGCAGTTCTTACATCACCGCCCAAGACAGGGGGAAAAACATTCAGTACTTC. This encodes CASSSYITAQDRGKNIQYF. The rearrangement uses TRBV28 and TRBJ2-4; 9 nucleotides line up with TRBD1. Per the germline V gene, CDR1 is MDHEN and CDR2 is SYDVKM. The CDR3 length is 19 residues. Trimming at V came to 4 bases and at J to 4 bases, leaving 17 bases not matched to a gene.

This chain uses TRBV5-1 with TRBJ2-5; 8 bases align to TRBD2. The length of the CDR3 is 16 residues. With 1 base clipped from V and 5 bases from J, the junction kept 10 bases outside the gene matches. Per the germline V gene, CDR1 is SGHRS and CDR2 is YFSETQ. The CDR3, as DNA: TGCGCCAGCAGCTTGAGCGGGAGTACATCTGGGGAGACCCAGTACTTC. Encoded protein: CASSLSGSTSGETQYF.

V is TRBV2 and J is TRBJ1-2; tentative D call: TRBD1 (5 bases). CDR1 and CDR2 (germline): SNHLY, FYNNEI. Trimming cost V 4 bases and J 5 bases, with 17 bases left between them. The CDR3 sequence is 15 residues long. The CDR3 region has the DNA TGTGCCAGCAGTGGCTACAGGAGTATTGGGTATGGCTACACCTTC. It specifies CASSGYRSIGYGYTF.

V gene TRBV11-2 combines with J gene TRBJ2-1; D uncertain. CDR1 and CDR2 (germline): SGHAT, FQNNGV. Trimming took 3 bases from V and 2 from J, leaving 5 bases between them. CDR3 length: 13 residues. CDR3 nucleotide sequence: TGTGCCAGCAGCTTCCGGGCCTACAATGAGCAGTTCTTC. As protein: CASSFRAYNEQFF. Using reference TRBV11-2 and TRBJ2-1 for the parts outside the CDR3, the full variable domain is EAGVAQSPRYKIIEKRQSVAFWCNPISGHATLYWYQQILGQGPKLLIQFQNNGVVDDSQLPKDRFSAERLKGVDSTLKIQPAKLEDSAVYLCASSFRAYNEQFFGPGTRLTVL.

This chain connects TRBV4-2 to TRBJ2-3; 8 bases are a match to TRBD1. After removal of 1 base from V and 6 bases from J, the junction contained 12 bases not matched to a gene. The CDR3 has 17 residues. Germline V gene data show CDR1 as LGHNA and CDR2 as YNFKEQ. The CDR3: CASSQAAPDRVVDTQYF. The CDR3 DNA follows: TGTGCCAGCAGCCAAGCGGCCCCGGACAGGGTGGTCGATACGCAGTATTTT.

The chain employs TRBV27 and TRBJ2-5, with D possibly TRBD2 on 6 matching bases. Deletions cut 5 bases from V and 0 bases from J, with 13 bases between. Per germline, CDR1 MNHEY and CDR2 SMNVEV (reference sequence). This CDR3 spans 15 amino acids. The CDR3 nucleotides are TGTGCCAGCAGTCCCACCTCTAGCGACCAAGAGACCCAGTACTTC. Its translation: CASSPTSSDQETQYF.

The chain joins TRBV5-6 to TRBJ2-7, with 8 positions matching TRBD1. CDR1 is SGHDT and CDR2 is YYEEEE in the germline V gene. The junction had 9 bases not matched to a gene; V was cut back by 4 bases and J by 6 bases. The length of the CDR3 is 14 residues. The CDR3 sequence: CASSPPDRELEQYF. Written as DNA, the CDR3 is TGTGCCAGCAGCCCCCCGGACAGGGAGCTCGAGCAGTACTTC.

The V gene is TRBV13, the J gene TRBJ2-7; 9 bases map to TRBD2. This CDR3 comprises 15 residues. Germline V gives CDR1 PRHDT, CDR2 FYEKMQ (reference sequence). V was clipped by 4 bases and J by 5 bases; unmatched bases: 9. The CDR3 DNA is TGTGCCAGCAGCTCAATAGCGGGAGCGGGCCACGAGCAGTACTTC. It is translated as CASSSIAGAGHEQYF.

The chain uses TRBV14 and TRBJ1-6, with D uncertain. Trimming cost V 4 bases and J 9 bases, with 10 bases left between them. CDR1 and CDR2 (germline): SGHDN, FVKESK. The CDR3 is 13 residues long. The CDR3 is CASSLYTGSPLHF. The CDR3 DNA reads TGTGCCAGCAGCCTGTACACGGGTTCACCCCTCCACTTT.

The rearrangement joins TRBV11-3 to TRBJ2-1, with TRBD1 as a possible D gene (5 bases). CDR1 SGHNT and CDR2 YENEEA come from the germline V gene. Trimming took 2 bases from V and 0 from J, leaving 8 bases between them. The CDR3 runs 15 residues. The CDR3 protein is CASSLSQGSYNEQFF. For the CDR3, the DNA is TGTGCCAGCAGCTTAAGTCAGGGCTCCTACAATGAGCAGTTCTTC.

V gene TRBV7-2 combines with J gene TRBJ2-7; D might be TRBD2 (5 bases). The V gene's germline CDR1 is SGHTA and CDR2 FQGNSA. CDR3 length: 13 residues. V was shortened by 1 base and J by 5 bases, with 9 bases between the two germline ends. The CDR3 spells CASSLGRGDEQYF. For the CDR3, the DNA is TGTGCCAGCAGCTTAGGACGGGGAGACGAGCAGTACTTC. The full variable domain, its missing parts supplied by reference TRBV7-2 and TRBJ2-7, is GAGVSQSPSNKVTEKGKDVELRCDPISGHTALYWYRQSLGQGLEFLIYFQGNSAPDKSGLPSDRFSAERTGGSVSTLTIQRTQQEDSAVYLCASSLGRGDEQYFGPGTRLTVT.

The V and J genes are TRBV28 and TRBJ2-3, with D possibly being TRBD2 (5 bases). V lost 5 bases, J lost 4 bases, and 13 bases lay in between. This CDR3 has 14 amino acids. Germline V CDR1 and CDR2: MDHEN, SYDVKM. CDR3 residues: CASSSGPEADTQYF. The CDR3 region has the DNA TGTGCCAGCAGTAGCGGTCCGGAAGCAGATACGCAGTATTTT.

This chain joins TRBV30 and TRBJ2-7, with 8 positions matching TRBD1. V shed 5 bases, J shed 2 bases, and the junction held 11 bases outside the gene matches. This CDR3 has 15 residues. Germline CDR1 and CDR2: GTSNPN and SVGIG (reference sequence). The CDR3 reads CAWGPRDRRTYEQYF. For the CDR3, the DNA is TGTGCCTGGGGCCCCCGGGACAGGCGAACCTACGAGCAGTACTTC.

This CDR3 reads CASSTQSGSVAGELFF. The CDR3 DNA reads TGTGCCAGCAGCACCCAAAGCGGGAGTGTCGCCGGGGAGCTGTTTTTT. The V gene is TRBV9, the J gene TRBJ2-2; 8 bases are a match to TRBD2. The CDR3 length is 16 residues. J gave up 6 bases and V 4 bases, and 11 bases lay outside the gene matches. Germline V gene data show CDR1 as SGDLS and CDR2 as YYNGEE.

The table lists this clone with a count of one. The rearrangement uses TRBV27 and TRBJ2-7; 8 bases match TRBD2. Germline CDR1 and CDR2: MNHEY and SMNVEV (reference sequence). V was clipped by 4 bases and J by 7 bases; unmatched bases: 9. This CDR3 is 14 amino acids long. The CDR3 protein is CASSSGGPRGEQYF. The CDR3 DNA follows: TGTGCCAGCAGTTCGGGGGGGCCCCGAGGAGAGCAGTACTTC.